The entry that follows covers one T cell receptor (beta chain) sequence. As the method of synthesis, 5'RACE template switching with UMIs yielded TCR beta cDNA. TCRdb re-called the 5' RACE reads and catalogs CDR3 proteins one per entry, DNA excluded. Its table lists about 380,000 distinct CDR3 sequences. The source of the sample is a study of T cells expressing NK-cell markers. Germline lookup yields CDR1 SGDLS and CDR2 YYNGEE. This CDR3 spans 16 amino acids. Sequencing used blood T cells: a sorted CD56 or NKG2C T cell subset, CD4+ or CD8+ T cells, or bulk PBMC T cells (not recorded which). The sequence derives from a man aged 18-69 years in good health. J is TRBJ2-1 and V is TRBV9; checking the TCRdb D call of TRBD2 is not possible without DNA. The CDR3: CASSALAGGLNNEQFF.